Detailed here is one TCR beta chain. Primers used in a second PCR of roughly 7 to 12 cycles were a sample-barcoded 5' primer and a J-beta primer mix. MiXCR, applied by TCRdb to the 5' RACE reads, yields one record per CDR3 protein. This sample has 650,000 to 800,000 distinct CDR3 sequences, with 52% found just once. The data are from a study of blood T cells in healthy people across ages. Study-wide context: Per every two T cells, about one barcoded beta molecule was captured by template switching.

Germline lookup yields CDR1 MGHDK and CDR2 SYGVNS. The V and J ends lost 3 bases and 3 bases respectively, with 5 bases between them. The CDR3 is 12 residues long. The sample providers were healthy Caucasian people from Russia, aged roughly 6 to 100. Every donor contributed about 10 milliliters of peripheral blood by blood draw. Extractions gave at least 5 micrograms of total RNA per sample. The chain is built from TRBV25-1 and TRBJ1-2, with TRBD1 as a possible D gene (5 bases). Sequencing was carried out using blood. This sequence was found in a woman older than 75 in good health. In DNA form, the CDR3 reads TGTGCCAGCAGTGAGGGGGACTATGGCTACACCTTC. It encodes CASSEGDYGYTF.